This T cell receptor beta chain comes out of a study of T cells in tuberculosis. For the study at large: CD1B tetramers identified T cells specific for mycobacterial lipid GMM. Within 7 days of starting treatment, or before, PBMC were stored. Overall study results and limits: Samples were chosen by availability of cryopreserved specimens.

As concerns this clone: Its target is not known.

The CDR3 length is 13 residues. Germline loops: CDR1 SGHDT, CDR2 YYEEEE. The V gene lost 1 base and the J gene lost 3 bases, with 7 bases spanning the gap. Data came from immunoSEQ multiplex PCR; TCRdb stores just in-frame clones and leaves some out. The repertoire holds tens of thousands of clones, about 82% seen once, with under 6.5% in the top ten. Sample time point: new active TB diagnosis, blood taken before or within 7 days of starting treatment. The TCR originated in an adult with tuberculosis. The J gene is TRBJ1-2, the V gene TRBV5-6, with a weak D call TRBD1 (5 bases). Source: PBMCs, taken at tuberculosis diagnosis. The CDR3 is CASSLRDYYGYTF. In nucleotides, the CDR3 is TGTGCCAGCAGCTTGAGGGACTACTATGGCTACACCTTC.